This T cell receptor beta chain was captured by sequencing in a study of blood T cell repertoires in COVID-19. As for the study in general: From the United States, Italy and Spain came samples of acute and convalescent COVID-19.

Sequencing was performed with immunoSEQ multiplex PCR; in TCRdb, only in-frame clones are kept and a portion is missing. The table lists about 95,000 clones, around nine tenths of them singletons. What was sequenced was peripheral blood. This receptor was taken from a woman between 65 and 79 years old with acute or convalescent COVID-19.

CDR3: CASSLTGLGEAFF. In nucleotides, the CDR3 is TGCGCCAGCAGCTTGACGGGGTTGGGTGAAGCTTTCTTT. This rearrangement joins TRBV5-1 to TRBJ1-1; no firm D call. Per germline, CDR1 SGHRS and CDR2 YFSETQ. V dropped 1 base and J dropped 7 bases, with 11 bases sitting between them. This CDR3 is built from 13 residues.